Sequencing of this T cell receptor beta chain was carried out in a study of radiotherapy plus CTLA-4 blockade in lung cancer. Study-wide results and limits: It was early blood T cell clone dynamics, with interferon-beta, that reportedly best predicted response.

This table comes from immunoSEQ multiplex PCR, and its TCRdb copy is limited to in-frame clones, with some not included. The sample has some 110,000 clones; 65% to 85% are singletons. Per the germline V gene, CDR1 is SEHNR and CDR2 is FQNEAQ (reference sequence). The CDR3 has 17 amino acids. Trimming cost V 0 bases and J 3 bases, with 15 bases left between them. Note on this clone: The antigen is undetermined.

This chain uses TRBV7-9 with TRBJ1-5; D uncertain. The sequence derives from a human donor with non-small cell lung cancer who had a partial response to radiotherapy plus ipilimumab. This material consisted of peripheral blood, taken from a patient treated with radiotherapy plus ipilimumab. CDR3 DNA sequence: TGTGCCAGCAGCTTAGCGCGGGGAGGGCCCCTCAATCAGCCCCAGCATTTT. Translation gives CASSLARGGPLNQPQHF.